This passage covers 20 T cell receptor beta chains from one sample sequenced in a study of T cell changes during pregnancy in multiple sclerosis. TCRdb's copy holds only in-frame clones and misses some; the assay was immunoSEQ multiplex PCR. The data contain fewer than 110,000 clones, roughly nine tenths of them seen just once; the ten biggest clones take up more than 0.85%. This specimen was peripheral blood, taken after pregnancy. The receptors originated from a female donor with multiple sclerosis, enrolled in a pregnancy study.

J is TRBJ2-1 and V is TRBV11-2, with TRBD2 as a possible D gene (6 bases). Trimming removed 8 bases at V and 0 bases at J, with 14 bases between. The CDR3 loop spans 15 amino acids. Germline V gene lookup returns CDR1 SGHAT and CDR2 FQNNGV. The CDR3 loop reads CASHLPGSSYNEQFF. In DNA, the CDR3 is TGTGCCAGCCACTTGCCCGGGAGCTCCTACAATGAGCAGTTCTTC.

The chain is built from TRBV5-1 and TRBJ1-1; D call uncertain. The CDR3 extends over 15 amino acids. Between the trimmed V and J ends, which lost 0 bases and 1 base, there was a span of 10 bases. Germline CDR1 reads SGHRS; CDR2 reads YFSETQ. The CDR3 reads CASSLGPQQNTEAFF. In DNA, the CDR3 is TGCGCCAGCAGCTTGGGGCCCCAACAGAACACTGAAGCTTTCTTT.

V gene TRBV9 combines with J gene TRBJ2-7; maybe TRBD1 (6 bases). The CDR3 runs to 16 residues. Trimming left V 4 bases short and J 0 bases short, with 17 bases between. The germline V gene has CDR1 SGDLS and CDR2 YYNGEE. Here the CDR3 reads CASSLSGAPSSYEQYF. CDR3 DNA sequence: TGTGCCAGCAGCCTCTCAGGGGCGCCGAGCTCCTACGAGCAGTACTTC.

The CDR3 DNA follows: TGTGCCAGCAGCTCCGTGCAGGACAGGGGCCACGAGCAGTACTTC. It is translated as CASSSVQDRGHEQYF. This sequence joins TRBV7-9 and TRBJ2-7; 9 bases match TRBD1. V shed 4 bases, J shed 5 bases, and the junction held 9 bases outside the gene matches. The V gene's germline CDR1 is SEHNR and CDR2 FQNEAQ (reference sequence). CDR3 size: 15 residues.

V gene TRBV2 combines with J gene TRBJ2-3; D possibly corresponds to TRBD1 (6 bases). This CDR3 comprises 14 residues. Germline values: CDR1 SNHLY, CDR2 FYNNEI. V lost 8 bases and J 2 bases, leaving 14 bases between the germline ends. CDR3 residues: CASGKDRNTDTQYF. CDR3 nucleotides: TGTGCCAGCGGTAAGGACAGAAACACAGATACGCAGTATTTT.

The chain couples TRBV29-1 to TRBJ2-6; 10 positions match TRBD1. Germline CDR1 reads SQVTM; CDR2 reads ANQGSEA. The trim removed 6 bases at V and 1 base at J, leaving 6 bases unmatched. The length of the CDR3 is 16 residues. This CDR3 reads CSVLTGGKSGANVLTF. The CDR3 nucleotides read TGCAGCGTCCTGACAGGGGGCAAATCTGGGGCCAACGTCCTGACTTTC. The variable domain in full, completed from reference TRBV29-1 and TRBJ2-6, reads SAVISQKPSRDICQRGTSLTIQCQVDSQVTMMFWYRQQPGQSLTLIATANQGSEATYESGFVIDKFPISRPNLTFSTLTVSNMSPEDSSIYLCSVLTGGKSGANVLTFGAGSRLTVL.

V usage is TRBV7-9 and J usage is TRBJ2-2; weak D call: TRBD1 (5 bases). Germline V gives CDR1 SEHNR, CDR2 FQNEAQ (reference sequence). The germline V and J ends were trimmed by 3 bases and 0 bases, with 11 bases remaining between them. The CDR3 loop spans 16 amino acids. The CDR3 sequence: CASSLIPTANTGELFF. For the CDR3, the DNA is TGTGCCAGCAGCTTGATACCGACAGCGAACACCGGGGAGCTGTTTTTT.

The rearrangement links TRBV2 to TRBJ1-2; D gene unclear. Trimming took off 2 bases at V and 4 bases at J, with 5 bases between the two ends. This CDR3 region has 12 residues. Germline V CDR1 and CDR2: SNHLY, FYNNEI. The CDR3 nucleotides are TGTGCCAGCAGTGAACGCGCCTATGGCTACACCTTC. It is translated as CASSERAYGYTF.

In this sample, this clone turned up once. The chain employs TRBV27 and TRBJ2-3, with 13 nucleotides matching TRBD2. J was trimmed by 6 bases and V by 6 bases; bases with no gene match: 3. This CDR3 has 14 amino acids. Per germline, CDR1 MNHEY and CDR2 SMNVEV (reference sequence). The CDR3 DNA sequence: TGTGCCAGCAGGATGACTAGCGGGAGGGATACGCAGTATTTT. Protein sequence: CASRMTSGRDTQYF.

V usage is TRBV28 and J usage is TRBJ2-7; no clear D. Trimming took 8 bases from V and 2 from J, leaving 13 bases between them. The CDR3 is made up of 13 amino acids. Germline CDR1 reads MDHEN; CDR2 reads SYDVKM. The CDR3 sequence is CASRSPNTYEQYF. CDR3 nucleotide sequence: TGTGCCAGCCGCAGTCCCAACACCTACGAGCAGTACTTC.

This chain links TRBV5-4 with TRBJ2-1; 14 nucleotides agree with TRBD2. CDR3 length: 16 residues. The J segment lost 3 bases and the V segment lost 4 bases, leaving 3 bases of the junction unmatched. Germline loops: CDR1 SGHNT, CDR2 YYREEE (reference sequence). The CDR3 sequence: CASSPGTSGGYNEQFF. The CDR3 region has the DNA TGTGCCAGCAGCCCAGGGACTAGCGGGGGCTACAATGAGCAGTTCTTC.

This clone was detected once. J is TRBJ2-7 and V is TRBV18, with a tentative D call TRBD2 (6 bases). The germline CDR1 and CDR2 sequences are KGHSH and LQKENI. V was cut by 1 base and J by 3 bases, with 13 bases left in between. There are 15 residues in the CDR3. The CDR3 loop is CASSPLRGTNYEQYF. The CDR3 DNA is TGTGCCAGCTCACCACTTCGCGGGACGAACTACGAGCAGTACTTC.

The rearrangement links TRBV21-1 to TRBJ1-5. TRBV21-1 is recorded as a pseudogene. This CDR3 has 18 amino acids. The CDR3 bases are TGTGCCAGCAGCAATAAATGTATGCGGGCGAGGAGCAATCAGCCCCAGCATTTT. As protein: CASSNKCMRARSNQPQHF.

The CDR3 here is CASSSGFLGVHEQFF. The DNA of the CDR3 is TGCGCCAGCAGTTCGGGATTCCTTGGAGTCCATGAGCAGTTCTTC. V and J are TRBV5-1 and TRBJ2-1; D is possibly TRBD2 (5 bases). The CDR3 length is 15 residues. With 5 bases removed from V and 8 bases from J, the gap between germline ends came to 20 bases. Germline CDR1 SGHRS, CDR2 YFSETQ.

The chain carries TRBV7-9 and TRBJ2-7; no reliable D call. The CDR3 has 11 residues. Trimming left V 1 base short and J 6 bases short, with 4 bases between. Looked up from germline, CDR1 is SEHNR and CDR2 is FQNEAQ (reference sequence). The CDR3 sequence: CASSLDLEQYF. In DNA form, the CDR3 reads TGTGCCAGCAGCTTAGATCTCGAGCAGTACTTC.

As DNA, the CDR3 is TGTGCCAGCAGCTTACTAGCGCGCTACGAGCAGTACTTC. Its protein product is CASSLLARYEQYF. The chain has TRBV5-8 and TRBJ2-7; 7 bases are a match to TRBD2. The germline V gene encodes CDR1 SGHTS and CDR2 YDEGEE. J gave up 3 bases and V 2 bases, and 2 bases lay outside the gene matches. The CDR3 loop spans 13 amino acids.

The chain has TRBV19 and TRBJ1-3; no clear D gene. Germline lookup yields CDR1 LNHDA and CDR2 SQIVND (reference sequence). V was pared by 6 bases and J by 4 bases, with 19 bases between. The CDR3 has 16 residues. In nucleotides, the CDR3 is TGTGCCAGTAGCCAACGAAGTTTAACTTACGGAAACACCATATATTTT. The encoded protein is CASSQRSLTYGNTIYF.

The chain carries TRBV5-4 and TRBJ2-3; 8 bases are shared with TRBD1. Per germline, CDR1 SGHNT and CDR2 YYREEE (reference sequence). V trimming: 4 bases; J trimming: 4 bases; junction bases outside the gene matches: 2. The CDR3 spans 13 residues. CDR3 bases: TGTGCCAGCAGCCAACAGGGGGCAGATACGCAGTATTTT. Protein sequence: CASSQQGADTQYF.

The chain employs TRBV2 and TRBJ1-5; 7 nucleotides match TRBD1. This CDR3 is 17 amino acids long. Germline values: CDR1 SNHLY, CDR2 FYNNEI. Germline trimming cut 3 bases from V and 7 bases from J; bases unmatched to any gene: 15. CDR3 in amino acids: CASSELDRPLSLQPQHF. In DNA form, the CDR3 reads TGTGCCAGCAGTGAGCTGGACAGGCCTTTGAGTTTACAGCCCCAGCATTTT.

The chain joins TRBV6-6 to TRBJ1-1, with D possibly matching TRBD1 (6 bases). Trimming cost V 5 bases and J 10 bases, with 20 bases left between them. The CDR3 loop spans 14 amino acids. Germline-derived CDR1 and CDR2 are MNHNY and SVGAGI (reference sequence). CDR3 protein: CASSVGGGLLGAFF. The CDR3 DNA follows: TGTGCCAGCAGTGTCGGCGGGGGGCTATTGGGAGCTTTCTTT.